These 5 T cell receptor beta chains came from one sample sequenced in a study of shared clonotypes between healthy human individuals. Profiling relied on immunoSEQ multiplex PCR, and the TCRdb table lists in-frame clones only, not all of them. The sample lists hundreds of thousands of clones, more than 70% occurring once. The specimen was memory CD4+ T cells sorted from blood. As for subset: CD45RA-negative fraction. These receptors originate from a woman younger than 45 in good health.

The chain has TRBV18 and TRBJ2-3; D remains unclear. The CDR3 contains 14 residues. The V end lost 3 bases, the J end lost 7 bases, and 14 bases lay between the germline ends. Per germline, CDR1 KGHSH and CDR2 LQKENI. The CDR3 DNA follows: TGTGCCAGCTCACCTGCGACCTCGGTGAATACGCAGTATTTT. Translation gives CASSPATSVNTQYF.

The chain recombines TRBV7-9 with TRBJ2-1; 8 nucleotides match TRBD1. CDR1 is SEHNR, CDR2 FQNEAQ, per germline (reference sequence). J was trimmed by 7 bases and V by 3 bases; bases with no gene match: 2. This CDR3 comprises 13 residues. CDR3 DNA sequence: TGTGCCAGCAGCTTTCAGGGGGCGAATGAGCAGTTCTTC. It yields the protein CASSFQGANEQFF.

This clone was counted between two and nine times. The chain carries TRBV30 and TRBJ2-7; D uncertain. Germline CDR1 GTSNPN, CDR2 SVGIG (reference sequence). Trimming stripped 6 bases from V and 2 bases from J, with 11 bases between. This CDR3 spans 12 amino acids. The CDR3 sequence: CACGKATYEQYF. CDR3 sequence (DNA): TGTGCCTGTGGAAAAGCGACCTACGAGCAGTACTTC.

The CDR3 loop is CASSVLAGGLSGSADTQYF. The CDR3 DNA sequence: TGTGCCAGCAGCGTGCTAGCGGGAGGGCTTTCGGGGAGTGCAGATACGCAGTATTTT. The chain has TRBV7-2 and TRBJ2-3; the match to TRBD2 covers 12 bases. This CDR3 contains 19 residues. Germline assignment: CDR1 SGHTA and CDR2 FQGNSA. V lost 5 bases to trimming and J lost 4 bases; unmatched junction nucleotides: 16.

The CDR3 coding sequence is TGTGCCAGTAGCGACCCAGGGGCCCTCTCCTACAATGAGCAGTTCTTC. Amino acids: CASSDPGALSYNEQFF. The rearrangement links TRBV19 to TRBJ2-1, with a possible D match to TRBD1 (6 bases). This CDR3 has 16 amino acids. Germline-derived CDR1 and CDR2 are LNHDA and SQIVND (reference sequence). V was trimmed by 6 bases and J by 0 bases, leaving 15 bases between them. The full variable domain, with the rest looked up from reference TRBV19 and TRBJ2-1, is DGGITQSPKYLFRKEGQNVTLSCEQNLNHDAMYWYRQDPGQGLRLIYYSQIVNDFQKGDIAEGYSVSREKKESFPLTVTSAQKNPTAFYLCASSDPGALSYNEQFFGPGTRLTVL.